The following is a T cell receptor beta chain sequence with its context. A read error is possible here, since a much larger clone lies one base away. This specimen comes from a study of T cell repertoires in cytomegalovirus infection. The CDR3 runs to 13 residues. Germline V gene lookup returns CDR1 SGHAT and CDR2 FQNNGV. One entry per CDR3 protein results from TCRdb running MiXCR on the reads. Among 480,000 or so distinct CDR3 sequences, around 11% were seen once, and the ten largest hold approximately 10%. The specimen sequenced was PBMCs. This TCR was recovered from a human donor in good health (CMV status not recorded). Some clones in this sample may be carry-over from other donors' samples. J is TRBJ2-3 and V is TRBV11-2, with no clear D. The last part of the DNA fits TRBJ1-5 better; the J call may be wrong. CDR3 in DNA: TGTGCCAGCAGCGTGATAACCACAGATACGCAGCATTTT. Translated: CASSVITTDTQHF.